These T cell receptor beta chains were read from a single sample in a study of blood T cell repertoires in COVID-19. Method: immunoSEQ multiplex PCR; TCRdb's copy keeps in-frame clones and lacks some. The table has 120,000 to 150,000 clones, 85% to 90% seen once. The sample was peripheral blood. The source of these receptors is a man aged 18 to 30 with COVID-19, enrolled during active disease. Each CDR3 is given with its conserved first and last residue. Each record gives: D gene, J gene, V gene, clone size, CDR3 DNA, CDR3 protein. The D gene is left open where the match is weak. Clone sizes are given selectively: once, few, many, or a class where the clone is expanded.

>TRBD2|TRBJ2-7|TRBV5-4|-
TGTGCCAGCAGCTTTGCTGCGGGGGGGACCTACGAGCAGTACTTC
CASSFAAGGTYEQYF
>-|TRBJ2-7|TRBV10-3|-
TGTGCCATCAGTTTAACAGGGGAGGTGAACGAGCAGTACTTC
CAISLTGEVNEQYF
>TRBD1|TRBJ1-5|TRBV15|once
TGTGCCACCAGCAGAGACCTCCATAGGACAGGGTATAATCAGCCCCAGCATTTT
CATSRDLHRTGYNQPQHF
>TRBD2|TRBJ2-1|TRBV29-1|-
TGCAGCGTTGCCCTAGCGGGAATATATGAGCAGTTCTTC
CSVALAGIYEQFF
>-|TRBJ2-5|TRBV7-2|-
TGTGCCAGCAGCCCACCCGTTGCGGGGGCCATCCAAGAGACCCAGTACTTC
CASSPPVAGAIQETQYF
>TRBD1|TRBJ2-1|TRBV24-1|-
TGTGCCACCAGTGATACGACAGGGGGATCCTACAATGAGCAGTTCTTC
CATSDTTGGSYNEQFF
>TRBD2|TRBJ2-5|TRBV19|-
TGTGCCAGTAGTATATCGGGACTAGCGGGAGATGAGACCCAGTACTTC
CASSISGLAGDETQYF
>-|TRBJ1-1|TRBV5-6|few
TGTGCCAGCAGCGGCAACGGTCAGGGGAACACTGAAGCTTTCTTT
CASSGNGQGNTEAFF
>TRBD1|TRBJ2-5|TRBV28|-
TGTGCCAGCAGAAAGGGACAGGGCATACAAGAGACCCAGTACTTC
CASRKGQGIQETQYF
>TRBD1|TRBJ1-5|TRBV15|-
TGTGCCACCAGCAGAGATCCAGGGGGCGGTCAGCCCCAGCATTTT
CATSRDPGGGQPQHF
>-|TRBJ2-2|TRBV6-2/TRBV6-3|-
TGTGCCAGCAGCCTTCCATACGGCACCGGGGAGCTGTTTTTT
CASSLPYGTGELFF
>-|TRBJ2-7|TRBV10-3|-
TGTGCCATCAGTGGAGGGACAGAGCAGTACTTC
CAISGGTEQYF
>-|TRBJ2-2|TRBV6-5|-
TGTGCCAGCAGACTCTCTGAGGAGGAGCTGTTTTTT
CASRLSEEELFF
>-|TRBJ2-3|TRBV7-2|-
TGTGCCAGCAGCTTAAACAGGGCCGCAGATACGCAGTATTTT
CASSLNRAADTQYF
>-|TRBJ2-1|TRBV3-1/TRBV3-2|-
TGTGCCAGCAGCCAAGATTACTCCTCCTACAATGAGCAGTTCTTC
CASSQDYSSYNEQFF
>-|TRBJ1-6|TRBV6-2/TRBV6-3|-
TGTGCCAGCAGCCTCAGTAGCAATTCACCCCTCCACTTT
CASSLSSNSPLHF
>TRBD1|TRBJ2-5|TRBV29-1|-
TGCAGCGTTGGTGGTTGGACAGGTAACCAAGAGACCCAGTACTTC
CSVGGWTGNQETQYF
>TRBD1|TRBJ2-7|TRBV29-1|-
TGCAGCGTTGAAGTAGGGACAGGGGAGTACGAGCAGTACTTC
CSVEVGTGEYEQYF
>TRBD1|TRBJ1-5|TRBV12-3/TRBV12-4|few
TGTGCCAGCAGTTTTACAGGGGATCAGCCCCAGCATTTT
CASSFTGDQPQHF
>-|TRBJ1-2|TRBV30|-
TGTGCCTGGAGTACGTCCTCGGTAGGCTACACCTTC
CAWSTSSVGYTF
>TRBD2|TRBJ2-1|TRBV19|-
TGTGCCAGTAGTATTCCGGGAGGGCCCTCCTACAATGAGCAGTTCTTC
CASSIPGGPSYNEQFF
>TRBD2|TRBJ2-1|TRBV30|-
TGTGCCTGGAGTCCCGGAGCGGGAGGAAGAAGTGAGCAGTTCTTC
CAWSPGAGGRSEQFF
>-|TRBJ1-5|TRBV4-1|-
TGCGCCAGCAGCCAAGCGGGTCGGGGGCAGCCCCAGCATTTT
CASSQAGRGQPQHF
>TRBD2|TRBJ2-7|TRBV6-6|-
TGTGCCAGCAGTCAGCTCGGACCGGGACTAGCGGGAGGGTATCTCTACGAGCAGTACTTC
CASSQLGPGLAGGYLYEQYF
>-|TRBJ2-7|TRBV10-3|once
TGTGCCACCGTCAACCCCCCTCTAGCCCCCAACGAGCAGTACTTC
CATVNPPLAPNEQYF
>-|TRBJ2-3|TRBV21-1|-
TGTGCCAGCAGTACGGGGCTAGCGGGGTTAGATACGCAGTATTTT
CASSTGLAGLDTQYF
>TRBD2|TRBJ2-1|TRBV15|-
TGTGCCACCAGCCCCTTTAGCGGGAGTGGTAATGAGCAGTTCTTC
CATSPFSGSGNEQFF
>-|TRBJ2-3|TRBV9|-
TGTGCCAGCAGCGCTACCGGGAGTAGCACAGATACGCAGTATTTT
CASSATGSSTDTQYF
>TRBD1|TRBJ2-6|TRBV27|-
TGTGCCAGCAGTAATGCAGGGGGTCACGTCCTGACTTTC
CASSNAGGHVLTF
>-|TRBJ1-1|TRBV6-5|-
TGTGCCAGCAGTCCGCGAAAAAGGGGTAAAACTGAAGCTTTCTTT
CASSPRKRGKTEAFF
>TRBD1|TRBJ2-7|TRBV5-5|-
TGTGCCAGCAGCGCAGGACAGGGGGCCTACGAGCAGTACTTC
CASSAGQGAYEQYF
>TRBD2|TRBJ2-1|TRBV11-3|-
TGTGCCAGCAGCTGGGGGACTAGCGGGGGATTTAATGAGCAGTTCTTC
CASSWGTSGGFNEQFF
>TRBD2|TRBJ2-1|TRBV29-1|-
TGCAGCGTTGTAACCCCACTAGCGGGCCCGGGGAATGAGCAGTTCTTC
CSVVTPLAGPGNEQFF
>-|TRBJ1-5|TRBV18|-
TGTGCCAGCTCACCTGACCAGGTTGGCCAGCCCCAGCATTTT
CASSPDQVGQPQHF
>TRBD1|TRBJ2-5|TRBV12-5|-
TGTGCTAGTGGTATACGACAGGGGGCTCTTGAGACCCAGTACTTC
CASGIRQGALETQYF
>TRBD2|TRBJ2-7|TRBV5-4|-
TGTGCCAGCAGCTTGGGGCTAGCGGAGTCCTACGAGCAGTACTTC
CASSLGLAESYEQYF
>TRBD2|TRBJ2-7|TRBV9|-
TGTGCCAGCAGCGGACTAGCGGGAGGGCCACCCGAGGAGCAGTACTTC
CASSGLAGGPPEEQYF
>-|TRBJ1-1|TRBV5-1|-
TGCGCCAGCAGCTTCCGACCCTGGGGGCAGAAGAACACTGAAGCTTTCTTT
CASSFRPWGQKNTEAFF
>-|TRBJ1-1|TRBV4-1|-
TGCGCCAGCAGCCCCCCCCGCAGGGGAGTCACTGAAGCTTTCTTT
CASSPPRRGVTEAFF
>TRBD2|TRBJ2-7|TRBV6-4|-
TGTGCCAGCAGTGTGGGCCGAAAAGCGGGAGACCACGAGCAGTACTTC
CASSVGRKAGDHEQYF
>-|TRBJ2-1|TRBV28|-
TGTGCCAGCAGTCCTACGGGTCCCTCCTACAATGAGCAGTTCTTC
CASSPTGPSYNEQFF